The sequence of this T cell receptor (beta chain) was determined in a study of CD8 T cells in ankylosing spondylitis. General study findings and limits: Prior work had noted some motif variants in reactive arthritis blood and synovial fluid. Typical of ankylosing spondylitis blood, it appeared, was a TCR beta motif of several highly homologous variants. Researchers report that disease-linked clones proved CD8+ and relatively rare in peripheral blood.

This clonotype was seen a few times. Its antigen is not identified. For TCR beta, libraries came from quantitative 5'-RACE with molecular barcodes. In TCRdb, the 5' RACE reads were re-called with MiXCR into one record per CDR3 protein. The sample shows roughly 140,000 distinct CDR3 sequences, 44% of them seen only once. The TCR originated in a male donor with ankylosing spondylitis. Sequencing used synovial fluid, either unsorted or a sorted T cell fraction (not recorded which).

DNA of the CDR3: TGTGCCAGCAGTGAATACCCGACAGGGGAAACTGAAGCTTTCTTT. Amino acid sequence: CASSEYPTGETEAFF. This chain joins TRBV2 and TRBJ1-1; 8 bases are a match to TRBD1. Germline V gene sequence: CDR1 SNHLY, CDR2 FYNNEI. With V trimmed by 2 bases and J by 5 bases, 7 bases remained unmatched. The CDR3 is made up of 15 amino acids.